This T cell receptor beta chain was obtained from a study of prognosis after radiotherapy for stage I lung cancer. Study-wide background: Of the patients, over 5 had squamous cell carcinoma and twelve had adenocarcinoma tumors. The patient group included nobody who received concurrent therapy with stereotactic body radiotherapy.

This clonotype was recorded only once. Its cognate antigen is unknown. With a much larger clone just one base away, this may be a read error. No conserved phenylalanine or tryptophan is present at the end of the CDR3, so a read error is the likely explanation. The CDR3 length is 14 residues. From germline, CDR1 is KGHSH and CDR2 LQKENI. The junction had 6 bases not matched to a gene; V was cut back by 3 bases and J by 6 bases. Regarding the study as a whole: It was not determined whether the expanded TCR clones were tumor-specific. In patients with versus without metastases, TRBV and TRBJ gene usage reportedly differed.

The TCR beta CDR3 region was amplified from genomic DNA, with two rounds of multiplex PCR being used for the amplification. Primers specific to each TRBV and TRBJ gene drove first-round PCR. Each CDR3 protein gets one entry after TCRdb re-called the multiplex PCR reads with MiXCR. This sample carries over 10,000 distinct CDR3 sequences, about 51% of them seen once, and the ten largest clones take about 30%. Specimen: PBMCs, collected before or after stereotactic body radiation therapy (not recorded which). This sequence originates from a donor aged 50 or older with non-small cell lung cancer. This sequence joins TRBV18 and TRBJ2-3, with 7 positions matching TRBD1. CDR3 DNA: TGTGCCAGCTCACCGGACAGGAGGTTTGATACGCAGTATTCT. Translation: CASSPDRRFDTQYS.